This T cell receptor beta chain was identified in a study of blood T cells in healthy people across ages. Regarding this clonotype: The antigen remains undetermined.

V was clipped by 6 bases and J by 5 bases, with 2 bases between them. The germline V gene has CDR1 MNHEY and CDR2 SMNVEV (reference sequence). The CDR3 sequence is 9 residues long. Study findings and constraints: Using unsorted PBMCs precluded a conclusive naive versus antigen-experienced comparison.

Through a sample-barcoded 5' primer and a J-beta primer mix, a second PCR was run for roughly 7 to 11 cycles. TCRdb reanalysed the 5' RACE reads using MiXCR and keeps one entry per CDR3 protein. The data contain fewer than 2,000,000 distinct CDR3 sequences, 30% to 40% of them singletons. The draw of peripheral blood yielded 8.5 to 10 milliliters from each donor. The chain carries TRBV27 and TRBJ2-7; D ambiguous. The material sequenced was blood. This clonotype was obtained from a woman in her 30s in good health. DNA for the CDR3: TGTGCCAGCAGAAACGAGCAGTACTTC. Translation gives CASRNEQYF.